The source of this T cell receptor beta chain is a study of T cells expressing NK-cell markers. Looking at the study overall: Repertoire data for TCR beta were derived from sorted T cells (CD3+CD56+NKG2C+, CD3+CD56+NKG2C- and CD3+CD56-NKG2C+). Most of the eight sequenced donors were HCMV-seropositive; one was seronegative.

CDR3 size: 15 residues. Looked up from germline, CDR1 is SGHTA and CDR2 is FQGNSA. As to this clonotype: Its antigen is unknown.

Study results and caveats: In about six donors, dominant NKG2C+ clonotypes were roughly 1.0-8% of CD8+ T cells.

For TCR beta, cDNA was produced by 5'RACE template switching with UMIs. TCRdb reprocessed the 5' RACE reads, keeping one entry per CDR3 protein, no DNA. Its listing shows about 260,000 distinct CDR3 sequences. The TCR comes from a man between 18 and 35 years old in good health. The rearrangement links TRBV7-2 to TRBJ1-4; TCRdb's D call, TRBD1, is unchecked because there is no DNA. The sample comprised blood T cells: a sorted CD56 or NKG2C T cell subset, CD4+ or CD8+ T cells, or bulk PBMC T cells (not recorded which). This CDR3 reads CASSLPGGVSGKLFF.